This note documents a single T cell receptor beta chain sequence. The sample comes from a study of blood T cell repertoires in COVID-19. Whole-study context: Specimens from acute and convalescent COVID-19 originated in the United States, Italy and Spain.

This CDR3 spans 13 amino acids. Germline CDR1 is ENHRY and CDR2 is SYGVKD. J was trimmed by 5 bases and V by 10 bases; bases with no gene match: 8. In the source study's methods: Estimates of nucleated cell counts were drawn from the amplification of reference gene primers. Sequencing was performed with immunoSEQ multiplex PCR; in TCRdb, only in-frame clones are kept and a portion is missing. V and J calls plus clone size are reproduced from that table; the DNA served to infer D and trimming. The profile shows approximately 54,000 clones, 85% to 95% of them singletons. Sequenced sample: peripheral blood. This rearrangement joins TRBV10-3 to TRBJ2-5; TRBD1 matches 9 bases. The source of this sequence is a man aged 45 to 65 with acute or convalescent COVID-19. CDR3: CATGDRVGETQYF. Written as DNA, the CDR3 is TGTGCCACCGGGGACAGGGTGGGCGAGACCCAGTACTTC.